These T cell receptor beta chains were read from a single sample in a study of blood T cell repertoires in COVID-19. Some clones are missing from TCRdb's copy, which holds only in-frame ones; the method was immunoSEQ multiplex PCR. The sample contains 150,000 to 200,000 clones, 80% to 90% of which appear only once. The sequencing sample was made of peripheral blood. Receptors originate from a man between 65 and 79 years old with active or convalescent COVID-19. Each CDR3 is given with its conserved first and last residue. A D gene is named only where the DNA matches it firmly. The size field is filled for only some rows; it gives once, few, many or a size class.

>TRBV18|.|.|TRBJ2-3
CASSPGLAGAQTSTDTQYF
TGTGCCAGCTCACCTGGACTTGCGGGGGCCCAAACTAGCACAGATACGCAGTATTTT
>TRBV11-2|.|.|TRBJ2-1
CASSLIRTQSSYNEQFF
TGTGCCAGCAGCTTAATCAGGACACAAAGTTCCTACAATGAGCAGTTCTTC
>TRBV7-2|.|TRBD1|TRBJ1-4
CASSFTGGKDEKLFF
TGTGCCAGCAGCTTCACAGGGGGCAAGGATGAAAAACTGTTTTTT
>TRBV19|once|.|TRBJ1-2
CASSASQGFYGYTF
TGTGCCAGTAGTGCGTCACAGGGTTTCTATGGCTACACCTTC
>TRBV6-2/TRBV6-3|.|.|TRBJ2-7
CASSIYQYSYEQYF
TGTGCCAGCAGTATCTACCAATACAGCTACGAGCAGTACTTC
>TRBV10-1|.|.|TRBJ2-7
CASSEAGSYEQYF
TGCGCCAGCAGTGAGGCGGGGTCCTACGAGCAGTACTTC
>TRBV9|.|.|TRBJ2-1
CASSVVGSPSNEQFF
TGTGCCAGCAGCGTAGTTGGGAGCCCCTCCAATGAGCAGTTCTTC
>TRBV6-2/TRBV6-3|.|.|TRBJ2-3
CASSYFGRGTDTQYF
TGTGCCAGCAGTTACTTTGGCCGGGGCACAGATACGCAGTATTTT
>TRBV7-6|.|TRBD1|TRBJ2-7
CASSKGTASHSYEQYF
TGTGCCAGCAGCAAAGGGACAGCGAGCCACTCCTACGAGCAGTACTTC
>TRBV5-1|.|TRBD2|TRBJ2-1
CASSLLTSGIYNEQFF
TGCGCCAGCAGCTTGTTAACTAGCGGGATCTACAATGAGCAGTTCTTC
>TRBV19|.|TRBD1|TRBJ2-2
CASSIQGAFSGELFF
TGTGCCAGTAGTATACAGGGGGCTTTTAGCGGGGAGCTGTTTTTT
>TRBV7-9|.|.|TRBJ2-5
CASSLVVGGTGETQYF
TGTGCCAGCAGCTTAGTTGTTGGGGGCACGGGGGAGACCCAGTACTTC
>TRBV4-1|.|.|TRBJ2-3
CASSHPVTDTQYF
TGCGCCAGCAGCCACCCAGTAACAGATACGCAGTATTTT